One and the same sample provided the 18 T cell receptor beta chains below, sequenced in a study of identical twins. TCRdb reprocessed the 5' RACE reads with MiXCR, giving one entry per CDR3 protein. The repertoire holds hundreds of thousands of distinct CDR3 sequences, with roughly 8% as singletons. The data also belong to a second study, concerning yellow fever vaccine responses in identical twins.

The source material was PBMCs. The receptors originated from a woman between 18 and 30 years old in good health.

V is TRBV12-3 or TRBV12-4 and J is TRBJ1-2; 9 bases agree with TRBD1. This CDR3 comprises 14 residues. Losses at the gene ends were 1 base for V and 6 bases for J; bases not matched to a gene: 3. CDR3 bases: TGTGCCAGCAGTTTAGACTGGACAGGGGATGGCTACACCTTC. This gives the protein CASSLDWTGDGYTF.

The chain uses TRBV3-1 and TRBJ2-6, with D possibly TRBD2 on 6 matching bases. The CDR3 extends over 14 amino acids. The V end was cut by 3 bases, the J end by 5 bases, with 8 bases between. In germline, CDR1 is LGHDT, CDR2 YNNKEL (reference sequence). The CDR3 loop reads CASSQEGWANVLTF. CDR3 sequence (DNA): TGTGCCAGCAGCCAGGAGGGGTGGGCCAACGTCCTGACTTTC.

This chain connects TRBV28 to TRBJ2-3, with D unclear. V was trimmed by 2 bases and J by 0 bases, leaving 9 bases between them. The germline V gene encodes CDR1 MDHEN and CDR2 SYDVKM. This CDR3 is built from 15 residues. The CDR3 coding sequence is TGTGCCAGCAGTTTAAGGCAGGCGAGCACAGATACGCAGTATTTT. Protein product: CASSLRQASTDTQYF.

The J gene is TRBJ2-7, the V gene TRBV20-1; 10 bases are a match to TRBD2. Germline V gene data show CDR1 as DFQATT and CDR2 as SNEGSKA (reference sequence). V was pared by 0 bases and J by 3 bases, with 8 bases of the junction left unmatched. The CDR3 runs 16 residues. The CDR3 spells CSARDRSGRVDYEQYF. In DNA, the CDR3 is TGCAGTGCTAGAGATCGAAGCGGGAGGGTCGACTACGAGCAGTACTTC.

This clonotype occurred a few times. This rearrangement joins TRBV7-9 to TRBJ2-7, with D possibly TRBD1 on 5 matching bases. V was cut by 4 bases and J by 2 bases, with 12 bases left in between. Germline values: CDR1 SEHNR, CDR2 FQNEAQ (reference sequence). This CDR3 spans 14 amino acids. This CDR3 reads CASSSRQRPYEQYF. The CDR3 nucleotides are TGTGCCAGCAGCTCTCGACAGAGACCCTACGAGCAGTACTTC. The full variable domain, with the rest looked up from reference TRBV7-9 and TRBJ2-7, is DTGVSQNPRHKITKRGQNVTFRCDPISEHNRLYWYRQTLGQGPEFLTYFQNEAQLEKSRLLSDRFSAERPKGSFSTLEIQRTEQGDSAMYLCASSSRQRPYEQYFGPGTRLTVT.

This clonotype was seen a single time. The chain is built from TRBV10-3 and TRBJ2-1, with 7 bases that match TRBD2. The V segment lost 2 bases and the J segment 12 bases; nucleotides outside the gene matches: 7. The germline CDR1 and CDR2 sequences are ENHRY and SYGVKD. This CDR3 comprises 13 residues. In DNA, the CDR3 is TGTGCCATCAGTGAGGCCGGGGGGATCGGGCAGTTCTTC. Protein: CAISEAGGIGQFF.

The table lists this clonotype with a few counts. The chain joins TRBV7-2 to TRBJ2-1; 8 nucleotides agree with TRBD2. The trim removed 7 bases at V and 3 bases at J, leaving 8 bases unmatched. CDR3 length equals 15 residues. Germline assignment: CDR1 SGHTA and CDR2 FQGNSA. CDR3 DNA: TGTGCCAGCACCCTCGACGGGGGGGGCTACAATGAGCAGTTCTTC. It yields the protein CASTLDGGGYNEQFF.

This clonotype was found a few times. The rearrangement joins TRBV6-2 or TRBV6-3 to TRBJ1-4, with D possibly matching TRBD1 (5 bases). CDR3 length equals 13 residues. The germline V gene encodes CDR1 MNHEY and CDR2 SVGEGT. Trimming shortened V by 6 bases and J by 7 bases, and 12 bases separated the two germline ends. CDR3 amino acids: CASSALGGEKLFF. CDR3 in DNA: TGTGCCAGCAGCGCCCTCGGGGGTGAAAAACTGTTTTTT.

The gene calls are TRBV7-9 and TRBJ2-5; the match to TRBD2 covers 8 bases. This CDR3 comprises 16 residues. Trimming removed 3 bases from V and 1 base from J; junction bases left unmatched: 7. CDR1 and CDR2 (germline): SEHNR, FQNEAQ (reference sequence). CDR3 bases: TGTGCCAGCAGCTTCATCGTAGCGGGGTTCCAAGAGACCCAGTACTTC. It encodes CASSFIVAGFQETQYF.

The chain recombines TRBV2 with TRBJ2-7; tentatively, D is TRBD2 (6 bases). V was pared by 3 bases and J by 4 bases, with 16 bases between. The CDR3 extends over 15 amino acids. Per the germline V gene, CDR1 is SNHLY and CDR2 is FYNNEI. This CDR3 is CASSESLARGYEQYF. For the CDR3, the DNA is TGTGCCAGCAGTGAGAGCCTAGCGAGAGGGTACGAGCAGTACTTC. Using reference TRBV2 and TRBJ2-7 for the parts outside the CDR3, the full variable domain is EPEVTQTPSHQVTQMGQEVILRCVPISNHLYFYWYRQILGQKVEFLVSFYNNEISEKSEIFDDQFSVERPDGSNFTLKIRSTKLEDSAMYFCASSESLARGYEQYFGPGTRLTVT.

The table lists this clonotype with many counts. The chain is built from TRBV2 and TRBJ2-3; the D is unclear. Germline V CDR1 and CDR2: SNHLY, FYNNEI. This CDR3 is built from 10 residues. V shed 9 bases and J shed 4 bases, with 5 bases lying between them. The CDR3 reads CASRADTQYF. The CDR3 DNA is TGTGCCAGTCGGGCAGATACGCAGTATTTT.

The chain links TRBV20-1 to TRBJ2-3; TRBD1 might be the D (6 bases). The CDR3 runs 15 residues. Germline V gene data show CDR1 as DFQATT and CDR2 as SNEGSKA (reference sequence). V was clipped by 0 bases and J by 3 bases, with 13 bases between them. Here the CDR3 DNA reads TGCAGTGCTAGAGAGAATAGGGGGAAGACAGATACGCAGTATTTT. It codes for CSARENRGKTDTQYF.

This chain connects TRBV2 to TRBJ2-5; D is perhaps TRBD2 (5 bases). This CDR3 contains 10 residues. CDR1 is SNHLY, CDR2 FYNNEI, per germline. The ends were cut back, 8 bases at V and 7 bases at J, with 8 bases in the middle. The CDR3 coding sequence is TGTGCCAGCCTTCGGGGGACCCAGTACTTC. Its translation: CASLRGTQYF.

This clonotype was detected ten times or more. The CDR3 DNA is TGTGCCAGCAGCTTAAGGGACATCGAGTCACCCCTCCACTTT. It yields the protein CASSLRDIESPLHF. The gene calls are TRBV7-8 and TRBJ1-6, with D tentatively TRBD1 (6 bases). Deletions cut 2 bases from V and 10 bases from J, with 12 bases between. This CDR3 has 14 residues. From germline, CDR1 is SGHVS and CDR2 FQNEAQ.

This clonotype has more than one count but fewer than ten. The chain has TRBV24-1 and TRBJ2-2; 8 bases agree with TRBD1. The CDR3 is 16 amino acids. J was trimmed by 0 bases and V by 3 bases; bases with no gene match: 2. Germline V gene lookup returns CDR1 KGHDR and CDR2 SFDVKD. CDR3 region: CATSDPGGANTGELFF. CDR3 nucleotides: TGTGCCACCAGTGATCCAGGGGGCGCGAACACCGGGGAGCTGTTTTTT.

A few counts support this clonotype. J is TRBJ2-5 and V is TRBV7-9, with D perhaps matching TRBD2 (5 bases). Trimming took off 6 bases at V and 5 bases at J, with 7 bases between the two ends. Germline CDR1 is SEHNR and CDR2 is FQNEAQ (reference sequence). The length of the CDR3 is 11 residues. The chain's CDR3 is CASSWRETQYF. The CDR3 DNA reads TGTGCCAGCAGTTGGAGGGAGACCCAGTACTTC.

This clonotype was observed a few times. J is TRBJ1-6 and V is TRBV12-3 or TRBV12-4; D gene unclear. The CDR3 runs 16 residues. Trimming took 2 bases from V and 2 from J, leaving 10 bases between them. CDR3: CASSLRREAYNSPLHF. The DNA for the CDR3 is TGTGCCAGCAGTTTAAGGAGGGAGGCCTATAATTCACCCCTCCACTTT.

The rearrangement uses TRBV7-2 and TRBJ2-3; 9 bases fit TRBD2. Germline V lookup: CDR1 SGHTA, CDR2 FQGNSA. V lost 4 bases to trimming and J lost 6 bases; unmatched junction nucleotides: 11. This CDR3 has 16 amino acids. The CDR3 region has the DNA TGTGCCAGCAGCTCCCTCCCAGCGGGGGGTCAGGATACGCAGTATTTT. Its translation is CASSSLPAGGQDTQYF.